The clone carrying this T cell receptor beta chain was detected once. This sample was included in a study of blood T cell repertoires in COVID-19. Study details: T cells, B-cell-depleted T cells, or PBMCs provided the cDNA or gDNA that served as material.

As originally analysed: Quantification of nucleated cells was approximated via reference gene primer amplification. TCRdb keeps only in-frame clones here, not all; method: immunoSEQ multiplex PCR. The D gene and trimming were derived from the DNA, and the V and J assignments and clone size from that table. The data show some 400,000 clones, 75% to 90% seen once. All enrollees were roughly 18 to 95 years old and from fewer than 30 US areas. What was sequenced was PBMCs or T cells enriched from blood (not recorded which). The source is a man aged 25 to 40 who had recovered from COVID-19.

In DNA, the CDR3 is TGTGCCAGCAGCTTCGGGACAGCCTACGAGCAGTACTTC. It encodes CASSFGTAYEQYF. The chain links TRBV5-6 to TRBJ2-7; 7 positions match TRBD1. The CDR3 runs 13 residues. Germline trimming cut 2 bases from V and 2 bases from J; bases unmatched to any gene: 1. Germline V gene lookup returns CDR1 SGHDT and CDR2 YYEEEE.